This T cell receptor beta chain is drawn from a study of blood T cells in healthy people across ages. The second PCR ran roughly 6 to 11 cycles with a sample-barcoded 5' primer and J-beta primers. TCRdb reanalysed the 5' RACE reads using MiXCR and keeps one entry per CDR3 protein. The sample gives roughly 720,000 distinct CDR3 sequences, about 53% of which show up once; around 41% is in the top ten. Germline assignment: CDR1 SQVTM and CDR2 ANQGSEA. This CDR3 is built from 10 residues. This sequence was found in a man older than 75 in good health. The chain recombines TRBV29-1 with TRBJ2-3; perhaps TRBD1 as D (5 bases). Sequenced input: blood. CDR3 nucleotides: TGCGGAACGGACAAGGATACGCAGTATTTT. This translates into CGTDKDTQYF.